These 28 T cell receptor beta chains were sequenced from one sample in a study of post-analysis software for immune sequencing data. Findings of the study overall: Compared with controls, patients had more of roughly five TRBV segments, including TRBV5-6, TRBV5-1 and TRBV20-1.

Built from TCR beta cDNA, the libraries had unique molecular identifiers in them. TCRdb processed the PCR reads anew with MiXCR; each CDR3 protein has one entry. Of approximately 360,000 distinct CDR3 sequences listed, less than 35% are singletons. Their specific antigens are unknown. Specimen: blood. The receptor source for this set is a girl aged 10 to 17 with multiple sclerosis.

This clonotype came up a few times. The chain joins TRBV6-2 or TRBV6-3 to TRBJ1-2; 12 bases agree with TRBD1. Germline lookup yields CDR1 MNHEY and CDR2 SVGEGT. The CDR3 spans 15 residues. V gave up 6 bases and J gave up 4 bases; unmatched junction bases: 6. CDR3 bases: TGTGCCAGCAGGACCTCGGGACAGGGGGCCTATGGCTACACCTTC. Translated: CASRTSGQGAYGYTF.

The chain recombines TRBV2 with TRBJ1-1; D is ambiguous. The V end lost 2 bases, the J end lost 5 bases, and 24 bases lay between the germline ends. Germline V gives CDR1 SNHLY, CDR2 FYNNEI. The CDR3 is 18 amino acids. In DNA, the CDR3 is TGTGCCAGCAGTGAATCGCGGCAGTCCGCCCCTATGTGGACTGAAGCTTTCTTT. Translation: CASSESRQSAPMWTEAFF.

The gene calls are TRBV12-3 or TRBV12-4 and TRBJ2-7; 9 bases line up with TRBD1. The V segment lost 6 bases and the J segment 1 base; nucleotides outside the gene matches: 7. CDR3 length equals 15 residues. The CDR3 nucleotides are TGTGCCAGCAGACAGGGGACAGGGTATTCCTACGAGCAGTACTTC. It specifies CASRQGTGYSYEQYF.

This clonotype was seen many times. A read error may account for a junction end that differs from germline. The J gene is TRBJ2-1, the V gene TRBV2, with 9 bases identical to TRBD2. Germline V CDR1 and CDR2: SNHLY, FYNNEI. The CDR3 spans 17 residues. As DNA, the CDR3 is TGTGCCAGCAGTGACCTTGGAGCGGGGGGTACCTACGATGAGCAGTTCTTC. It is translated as CASSDLGAGGTYDEQFF.

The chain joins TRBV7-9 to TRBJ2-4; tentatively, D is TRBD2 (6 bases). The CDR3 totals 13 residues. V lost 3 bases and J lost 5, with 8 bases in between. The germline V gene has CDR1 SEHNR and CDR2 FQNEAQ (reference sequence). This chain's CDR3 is CASSFGGENIQYF. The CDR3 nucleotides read TGTGCCAGCAGCTTTGGAGGGGAAAACATTCAGTACTTC.

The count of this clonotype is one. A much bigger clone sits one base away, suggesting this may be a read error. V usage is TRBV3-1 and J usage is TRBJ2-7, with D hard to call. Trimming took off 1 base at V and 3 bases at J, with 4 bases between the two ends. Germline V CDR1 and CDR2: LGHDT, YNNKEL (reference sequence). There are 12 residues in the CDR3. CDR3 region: CASSQVDYEQYF. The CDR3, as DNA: TGTGCCAGCAGCCAAGTAGACTACGAGCAGTACTTC.

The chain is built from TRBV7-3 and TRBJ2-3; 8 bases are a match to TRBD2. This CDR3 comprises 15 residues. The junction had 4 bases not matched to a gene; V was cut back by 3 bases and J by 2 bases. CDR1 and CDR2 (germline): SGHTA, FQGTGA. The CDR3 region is CASSFGGGSTDTQYF. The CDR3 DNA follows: TGTGCCAGCAGCTTCGGCGGGGGGTCCACAGATACGCAGTATTTT.

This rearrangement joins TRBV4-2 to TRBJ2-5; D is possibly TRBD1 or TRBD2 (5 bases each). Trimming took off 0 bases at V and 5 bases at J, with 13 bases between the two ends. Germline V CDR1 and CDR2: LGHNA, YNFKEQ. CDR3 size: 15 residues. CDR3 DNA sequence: TGTGCCAGCAGCCAAGATTGGCCGGGGACGGAGACCCAGTACTTC. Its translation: CASSQDWPGTETQYF.

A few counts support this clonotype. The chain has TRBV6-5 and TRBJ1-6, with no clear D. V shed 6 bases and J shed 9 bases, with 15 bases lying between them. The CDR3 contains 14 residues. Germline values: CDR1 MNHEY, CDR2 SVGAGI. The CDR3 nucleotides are TGTGCCAGCAGCCGACAACCTTGGGGTTCACCCCTCCACTTT. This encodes CASSRQPWGSPLHF.

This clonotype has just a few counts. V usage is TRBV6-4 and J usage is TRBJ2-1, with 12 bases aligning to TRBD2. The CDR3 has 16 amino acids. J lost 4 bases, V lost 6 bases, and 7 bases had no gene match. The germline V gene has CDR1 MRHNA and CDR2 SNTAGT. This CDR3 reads CASSAGGLAGYNEQFF. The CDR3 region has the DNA TGTGCCAGCAGCGCCGGGGGACTAGCGGGTTACAATGAGCAGTTCTTC.

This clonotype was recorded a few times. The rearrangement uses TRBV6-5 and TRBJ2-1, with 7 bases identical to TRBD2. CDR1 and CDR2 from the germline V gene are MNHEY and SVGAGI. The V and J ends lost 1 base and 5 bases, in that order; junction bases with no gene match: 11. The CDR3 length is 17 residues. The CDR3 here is CASSYYPESGVHNEQFF. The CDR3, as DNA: TGTGCCAGCAGTTACTACCCAGAGAGCGGGGTACACAATGAGCAGTTCTTC.

Here the CDR3 DNA reads TGTGCCAGCAGAGGGATAACCTACAATGAGCAGTTCTTC. This encodes CASRGITYNEQFF. The chain is built from TRBV12-3 or TRBV12-4 and TRBJ2-1; D is uncertain. The CDR3 is 13 residues long. V lost 6 bases to trimming and J lost 2 bases, with 8 bases between them.

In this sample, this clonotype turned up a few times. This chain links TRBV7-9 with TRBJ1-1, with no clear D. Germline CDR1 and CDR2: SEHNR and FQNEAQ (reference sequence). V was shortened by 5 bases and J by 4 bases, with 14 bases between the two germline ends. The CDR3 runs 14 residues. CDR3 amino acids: CASSLPILSTEAFF. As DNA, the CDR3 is TGTGCCAGCAGCCTCCCGATCCTTAGCACTGAAGCTTTCTTT.

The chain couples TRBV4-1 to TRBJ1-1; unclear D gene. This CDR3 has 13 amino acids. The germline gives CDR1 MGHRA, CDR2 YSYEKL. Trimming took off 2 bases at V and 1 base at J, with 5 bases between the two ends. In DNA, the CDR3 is TGCGCCAGCAGCCAACTACGGAACACTGAAGCTTTCTTT. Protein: CASSQLRNTEAFF.

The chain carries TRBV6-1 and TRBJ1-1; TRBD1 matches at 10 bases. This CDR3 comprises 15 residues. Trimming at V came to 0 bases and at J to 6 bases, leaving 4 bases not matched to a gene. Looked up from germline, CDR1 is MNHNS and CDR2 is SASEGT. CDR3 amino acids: CASSEARDRGPEAFF. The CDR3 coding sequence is TGTGCCAGCAGTGAAGCGCGGGACAGGGGTCCTGAAGCTTTCTTT.

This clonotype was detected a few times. The chain's CDR3 is CASSEIRTSQETQYF. DNA of the CDR3: TGTGCCAGCAGTGAAATAAGAACATCTCAAGAGACCCAGTACTTC. V is TRBV6-1 and J is TRBJ2-5; D gene ambiguous. There are 15 residues in the CDR3. Between the trimmed V and J ends, which lost 2 bases and 2 bases, there was a span of 12 bases. The germline CDR1 and CDR2 sequences are MNHNS and SASEGT.

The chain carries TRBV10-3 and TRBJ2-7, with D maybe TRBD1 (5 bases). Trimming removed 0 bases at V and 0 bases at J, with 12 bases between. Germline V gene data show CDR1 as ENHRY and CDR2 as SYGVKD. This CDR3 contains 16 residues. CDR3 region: CAISESIQGLSYEQYF. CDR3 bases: TGTGCCATCAGTGAGTCGATTCAGGGCCTCTCCTACGAGCAGTACTTC.

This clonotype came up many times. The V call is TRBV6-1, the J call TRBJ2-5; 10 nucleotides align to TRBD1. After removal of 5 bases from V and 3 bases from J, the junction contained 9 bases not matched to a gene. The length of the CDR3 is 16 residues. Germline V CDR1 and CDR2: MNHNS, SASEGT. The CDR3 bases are TGTGCCAGCAGTAGACCCGCCGGGACAGGGGAAGAGACCCAGTACTTC. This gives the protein CASSRPAGTGEETQYF.

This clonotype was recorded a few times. CDR3 region: CASSYSSVDGGTEAFF. The CDR3 nucleotides read TGTGCCAGCAGTTACTCGAGTGTTGACGGGGGCACTGAAGCTTTCTTT. The V call is TRBV6-5, the J call TRBJ1-1, with D perhaps TRBD1 (5 bases). The CDR3 spans 16 residues. The V gene lost 0 bases and the J gene lost 4 bases, with 15 bases spanning the gap. Per germline, CDR1 MNHEY and CDR2 SVGAGI.

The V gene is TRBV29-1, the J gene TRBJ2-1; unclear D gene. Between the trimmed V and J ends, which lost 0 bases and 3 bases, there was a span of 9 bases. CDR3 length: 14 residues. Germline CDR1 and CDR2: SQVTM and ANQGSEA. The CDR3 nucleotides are TGCAGCGTTGAAGATAGGGCCAGCTACAATGAGCAGTTCTTC. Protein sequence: CSVEDRASYNEQFF.

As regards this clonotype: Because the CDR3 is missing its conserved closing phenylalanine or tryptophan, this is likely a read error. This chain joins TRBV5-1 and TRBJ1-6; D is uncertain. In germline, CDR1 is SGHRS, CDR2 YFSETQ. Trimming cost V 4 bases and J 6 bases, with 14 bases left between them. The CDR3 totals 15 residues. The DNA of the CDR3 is TGCGCCAGCAGCCCCGAGAGCCGTCTTAATTCACCCCTCCACGTT. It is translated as CASSPESRLNSPLHV.

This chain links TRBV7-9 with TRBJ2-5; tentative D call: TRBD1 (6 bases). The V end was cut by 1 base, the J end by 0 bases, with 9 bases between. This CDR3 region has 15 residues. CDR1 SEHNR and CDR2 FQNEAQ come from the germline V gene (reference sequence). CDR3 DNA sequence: TGTGCCAGCAGCTTAGACAGGGTCTACCAAGAGACCCAGTACTTC. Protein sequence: CASSLDRVYQETQYF.

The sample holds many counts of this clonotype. CDR3 in DNA: TGCAGTGCTAGTAGGACAACCGGCTCCTACGAGCAGTACTTC. Its protein is CSASRTTGSYEQYF. This rearrangement joins TRBV20-1 to TRBJ2-7; possibly TRBD1 for D (5 bases). The germline V and J ends were trimmed by 3 bases and 0 bases, with 12 bases remaining between them. In germline, CDR1 is DFQATT, CDR2 SNEGSKA (reference sequence). The CDR3 spans 14 residues.

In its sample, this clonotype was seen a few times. The CDR3 reads CASSISGYGERKTQYF. DNA of the CDR3: TGTGCCAGCAGTATATCCGGATACGGGGAACGAAAGACCCAGTACTTC. The chain is built from TRBV12-3 or TRBV12-4 and TRBJ2-5, with D perhaps TRBD2 (5 bases). V lost 5 bases to trimming and J lost 6 bases, with 22 bases between them. This CDR3 spans 16 amino acids.

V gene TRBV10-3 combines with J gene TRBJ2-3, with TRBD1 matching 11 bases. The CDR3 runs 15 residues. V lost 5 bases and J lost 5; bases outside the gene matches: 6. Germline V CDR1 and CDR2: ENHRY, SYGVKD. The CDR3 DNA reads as TGTGCCATCAGTAGATCCGGGACAGGGGGAGATACGCAGTATTTT. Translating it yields CAISRSGTGGDTQYF.

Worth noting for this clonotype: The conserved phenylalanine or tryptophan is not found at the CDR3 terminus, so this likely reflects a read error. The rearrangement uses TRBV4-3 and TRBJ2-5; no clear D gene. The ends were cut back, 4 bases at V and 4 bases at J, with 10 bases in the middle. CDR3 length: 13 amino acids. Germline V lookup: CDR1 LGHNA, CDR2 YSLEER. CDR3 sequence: CASSPGLTETQYC. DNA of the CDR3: TGCGCCAGCAGCCCCGGCTTAACAGAGACCCAGTACTGC.

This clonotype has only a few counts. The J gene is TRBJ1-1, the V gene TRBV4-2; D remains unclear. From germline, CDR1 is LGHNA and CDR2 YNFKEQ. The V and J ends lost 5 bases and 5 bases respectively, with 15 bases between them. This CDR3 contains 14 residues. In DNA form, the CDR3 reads TGTGCCAGCAGCTTCCTACCGGAAGATACTGAAGCTTTCTTT. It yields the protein CASSFLPEDTEAFF.

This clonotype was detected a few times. CDR3 bases: TGTGCCAGCAGTTTAGACAGGGAGGTCTATGGCTACACCTTC. Encoded protein: CASSLDREVYGYTF. This rearrangement joins TRBV12-3 or TRBV12-4 to TRBJ1-2; TRBD1 is a possible D gene (6 bases). Trimming pared 1 base from V and 4 bases from J, leaving 10 bases between. This CDR3 is 14 amino acids long.